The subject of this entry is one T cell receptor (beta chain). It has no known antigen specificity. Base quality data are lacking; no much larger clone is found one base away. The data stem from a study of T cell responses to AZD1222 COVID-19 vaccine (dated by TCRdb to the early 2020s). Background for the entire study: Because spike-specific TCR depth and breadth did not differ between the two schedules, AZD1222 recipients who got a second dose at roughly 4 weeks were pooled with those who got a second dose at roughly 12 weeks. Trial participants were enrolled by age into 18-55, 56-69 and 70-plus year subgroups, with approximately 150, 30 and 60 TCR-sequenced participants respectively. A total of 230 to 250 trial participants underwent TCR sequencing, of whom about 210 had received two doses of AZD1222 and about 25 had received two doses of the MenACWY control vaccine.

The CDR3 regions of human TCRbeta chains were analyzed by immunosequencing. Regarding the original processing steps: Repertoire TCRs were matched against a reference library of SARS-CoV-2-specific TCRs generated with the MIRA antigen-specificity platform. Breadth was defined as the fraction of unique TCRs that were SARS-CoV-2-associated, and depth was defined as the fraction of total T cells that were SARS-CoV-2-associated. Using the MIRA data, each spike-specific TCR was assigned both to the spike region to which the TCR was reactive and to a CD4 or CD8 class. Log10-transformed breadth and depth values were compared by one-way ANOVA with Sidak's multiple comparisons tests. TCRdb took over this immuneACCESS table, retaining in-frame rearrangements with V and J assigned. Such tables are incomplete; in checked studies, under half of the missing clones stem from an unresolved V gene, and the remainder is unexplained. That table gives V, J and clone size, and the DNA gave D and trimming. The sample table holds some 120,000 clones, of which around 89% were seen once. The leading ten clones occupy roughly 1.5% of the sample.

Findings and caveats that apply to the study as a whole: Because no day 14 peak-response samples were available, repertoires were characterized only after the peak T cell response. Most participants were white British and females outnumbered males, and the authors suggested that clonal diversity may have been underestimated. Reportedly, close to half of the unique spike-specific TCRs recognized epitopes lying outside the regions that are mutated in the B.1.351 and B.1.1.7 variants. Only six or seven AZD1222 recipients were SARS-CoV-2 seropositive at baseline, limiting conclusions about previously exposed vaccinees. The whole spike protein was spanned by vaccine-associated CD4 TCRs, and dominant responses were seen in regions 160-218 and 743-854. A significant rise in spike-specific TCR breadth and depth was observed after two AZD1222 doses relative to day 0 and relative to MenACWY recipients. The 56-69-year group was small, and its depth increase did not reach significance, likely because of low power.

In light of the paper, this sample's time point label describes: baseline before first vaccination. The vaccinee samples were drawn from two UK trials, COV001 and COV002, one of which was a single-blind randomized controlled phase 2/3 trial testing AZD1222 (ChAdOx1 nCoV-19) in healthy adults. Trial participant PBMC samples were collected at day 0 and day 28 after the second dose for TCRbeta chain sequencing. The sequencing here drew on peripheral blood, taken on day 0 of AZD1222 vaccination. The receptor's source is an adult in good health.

Read as DNA, the sequence is TGTGCCAGCAGCGAAGGGTCAGGGAAAGGCGAGACCCAGTACTTC. Its coded protein is CASSEGSGKGETQYF. The rearranged chain carries TRBV9 and TRBJ2-5, with a tentative D gene TRBD1 over 5 matching bases. V sheds 3 bases and J sheds 5 bases, leaving 17 bases between their ends. The CDR3, from cysteine to phenylalanine, totals 15 residues. Only CDR3 DNA is held: 45 bases, read in frame from base 1. CDR1 SGDLS and CDR2 YYNGEE are derived from the germline V gene.